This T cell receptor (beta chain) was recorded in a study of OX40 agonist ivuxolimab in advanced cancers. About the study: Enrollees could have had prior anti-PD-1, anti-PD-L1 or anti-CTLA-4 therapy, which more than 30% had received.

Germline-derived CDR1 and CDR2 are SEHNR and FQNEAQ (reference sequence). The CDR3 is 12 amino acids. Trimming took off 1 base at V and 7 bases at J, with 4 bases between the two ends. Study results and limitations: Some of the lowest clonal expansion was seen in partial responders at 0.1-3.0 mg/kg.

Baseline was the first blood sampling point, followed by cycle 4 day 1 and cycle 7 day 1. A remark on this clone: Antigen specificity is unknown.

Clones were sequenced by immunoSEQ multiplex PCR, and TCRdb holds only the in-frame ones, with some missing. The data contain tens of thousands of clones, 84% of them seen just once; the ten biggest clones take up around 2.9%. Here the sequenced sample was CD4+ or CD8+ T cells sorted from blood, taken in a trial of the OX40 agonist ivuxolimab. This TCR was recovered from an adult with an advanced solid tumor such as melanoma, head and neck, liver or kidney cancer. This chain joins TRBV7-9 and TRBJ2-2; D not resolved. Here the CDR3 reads CASSLGIGELFF. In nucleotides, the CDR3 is TGTGCCAGCAGCTTAGGTATCGGGGAGCTGTTTTTT.